Listed here are 30 T cell receptor beta chains from one sample, sequenced in a study of T cells in Graves' hyperthyroidism and ophthalmopathy. Amplification of TCR beta CDR3 regions used RNA as the template. HTBI primers drove first-round RT-PCR of the TCR CDR3. TCRdb analysed the multiplex PCR reads with MiXCR anew, one entry per CDR3 protein. This sample carries hundreds of thousands of distinct CDR3 sequences, around 16% of them seen once, and the ten largest clones take 3% to 4%. Material for sequencing was blood. Receptors originate from a woman aged 25 to 45 with Graves' hyperthyroidism.

The table lists this clonotype with a few counts. The chain has TRBV7-2 and TRBJ2-7; D is possibly TRBD1 (5 bases). Deletions cut 1 base from V and 9 bases from J, with 10 bases between. There are 12 residues in the CDR3. Germline loops: CDR1 SGHTA, CDR2 FQGNSA. Here the CDR3 reads CASSLGLGVQYF. For the CDR3, the DNA is TGTGCCAGCAGCTTAGGCTTAGGGGTGCAGTACTTC.

About this clonotype itself: A much larger clone is a single base away; this may be a read error. The chain has TRBV6-1 and TRBJ1-5, with unresolved D. The CDR3 loop spans 13 amino acids. The germline V and J ends were trimmed by 6 bases and 9 bases, with 15 bases remaining between them. Germline V gene sequence: CDR1 MNHNS, CDR2 SASEGT. The CDR3 protein is CASRLGSYRPQHF. CDR3 sequence (DNA): TGTGCCAGCAGACTAGGATCGTATCGGCCCCAGCATTTT.

At least ten counts were recorded for this clonotype. The V and J genes are TRBV7-2 and TRBJ2-3; no reliable D call. CDR1 and CDR2 from the germline V gene are SGHTA and FQGNSA. The CDR3 loop spans 13 amino acids. The ends were cut back, 6 bases at V and 5 bases at J, with 12 bases in the middle. The CDR3: CASRRQEVDTQYF. DNA of the CDR3: TGTGCCAGCAGACGGCAAGAGGTAGATACGCAGTATTTT.

A single count supports this clonotype. A much larger clonotype is one base distant, so this may be a read error. CDR3 residues: CSVELGQTNTEAFF. The CDR3 DNA reads as TGCAGCGTTGAGTTAGGGCAGACGAACACTGAAGCTTTCTTT. V usage is TRBV29-1 and J usage is TRBJ1-1; D remains unclear. The V end lost 3 bases, the J end lost 1 base, and 12 bases lay between the germline ends. The germline CDR1 and CDR2 sequences are SQVTM and ANQGSEA. This CDR3 contains 14 residues.

This chain links TRBV9 with TRBJ2-5, with D tentatively TRBD1 or TRBD2 (6 bases each). Germline CDR1 and CDR2: SGDLS and YYNGEE. This CDR3 contains 17 residues. V was trimmed by 3 bases and J by 4 bases, leaving 22 bases between them. DNA of the CDR3: TGTGCCAGCAGCGAGGGGGGCGAAATTCCCCCAGGAGAGACCCAGTACTTC. Amino acids: CASSEGGEIPPGETQYF.

This chain connects TRBV9 to TRBJ2-1; unclear D gene. The CDR3 length is 15 residues. The V gene's germline CDR1 is SGDLS and CDR2 YYNGEE. Trimming shortened V by 0 bases and J by 1 base, and 8 bases separated the two germline ends. Here the CDR3 DNA reads TGTGCCAGCAGCGTAGGCCTCGCTTCCTACAATGAGCAGTTCTTC. Its protein is CASSVGLASYNEQFF.

The rearrangement links TRBV12-3 or TRBV12-4 to TRBJ2-7, with 7 bases matching TRBD1. The length of the CDR3 is 15 residues. V lost 3 bases, J lost 1 base, and 6 bases stayed unmatched. CDR3 sequence reads: CASSFYRGASYEQYF. In DNA, the CDR3 is TGTGCCAGCAGTTTTTACAGGGGAGCGTCCTACGAGCAGTACTTC.

In this sample, this clonotype turned up many times. The chain carries TRBV27 and TRBJ2-3, with D perhaps matching TRBD1 (5 bases). The germline CDR1 and CDR2 sequences are MNHEY and SMNVEV (reference sequence). Trimming cost V 4 bases and J 4 bases, with 12 bases left between them. This CDR3 is built from 14 residues. The CDR3 DNA reads as TGTGCCAGCAGTTACCAGGGATTAGCAGATACGCAGTATTTT. Translated: CASSYQGLADTQYF.

This clonotype was recorded a few times. A junction boundary mismatches the germline segment, possibly from a read error. CDR3 protein: CASKTGDLSSYGQYF. Here the CDR3 DNA reads TGTGCCAGCAAAACAGGGGACCTCTCCTCCTACGGGCAGTACTTC. This chain links TRBV6-1 with TRBJ2-7; 7 bases are a match to TRBD1. The germline V gene encodes CDR1 MNHNS and CDR2 SASEGT. The length of the CDR3 is 15 residues.

There are many counts of this clonotype. The chain combines TRBV2 with TRBJ2-7; 9 bases are a match to TRBD1. The CDR3 has 16 residues. Germline CDR1 SNHLY, CDR2 FYNNEI. J lost 2 bases, V lost 6 bases, and 11 bases had no gene match. The DNA of the CDR3 is TGTGCCAGCAGAGTGACCCCGGGACAGGGTACCTACGAGCAGTACTTC. This translates into CASRVTPGQGTYEQYF.

This CDR3 is CASSFFSGHNEQFF. The CDR3 coding sequence is TGTGCCAGCAGTTTCTTCTCGGGTCACAATGAGCAGTTCTTC. The rearrangement joins TRBV6-2 or TRBV6-3 to TRBJ2-1; D is undetermined. The V end was cut by 4 bases, the J end by 5 bases, with 12 bases between. This CDR3 region has 14 residues. CDR1 and CDR2 from the germline V gene are MNHEY and SVGEGT.

This clonotype came up once. The chain carries TRBV12-3 or TRBV12-4 and TRBJ1-3; TRBD1 is a possible D gene (6 bases). CDR3 length: 14 residues. The ends were cut back, 4 bases at V and 9 bases at J, with 16 bases in the middle. The CDR3, as DNA: TGTGCCAGCAGTTCGGGGGAGAGGGGGATCACCATATATTTT. Its protein is CASSSGERGITIYF.

Points on this clonotype: A clone one base away is much larger, so this may be a read error. J is TRBJ2-7 and V is TRBV27; TRBD2 agrees at 8 bases. Germline assignment: CDR1 MNHEY and CDR2 SMNVEV (reference sequence). CDR3 length equals 13 residues. CDR3 nucleotides: TGTGCCAGCGGGACTAGGAACGACTACAAGCAGTACTTC. Its translation is CASGTRNDYKQYF.

There are a few counts of this clonotype. The rearrangement links TRBV4-1 to TRBJ1-4; 10 nucleotides align to TRBD1. Trimming cost V 0 bases and J 5 bases; bases outside gene matches: 6. CDR3 length equals 17 residues. CDR1 and CDR2 (germline): MGHRA, YSYEKL. The CDR3 nucleotides are TGCGCCAGCAGCCAAGAACTTGCGGGACAGGGGAATGAAAAACTGTTTTTT. Its protein is CASSQELAGQGNEKLFF.

At least ten counts were recorded for this clonotype. The V gene is TRBV11-2, the J gene TRBJ2-1; 8 nucleotides agree with TRBD1. The CDR3 runs to 15 residues. J gave up 5 bases and V 2 bases, and 5 bases lay outside the gene matches. The V gene's germline CDR1 is SGHAT and CDR2 FQNNGV. The CDR3 bases are TGTGCCAGCAGCTTAACTCCACAGGGGGACAATGAGCAGTTCTTC. Encoded protein: CASSLTPQGDNEQFF.

This rearrangement joins TRBV4-2 to TRBJ2-1; TRBD2 agrees at 10 bases. The germline V gene has CDR1 LGHNA and CDR2 YNFKEQ. The CDR3 loop spans 17 amino acids. J lost 5 bases, V lost 0 bases, and 7 bases had no gene match. CDR3 sequence (DNA): TGTGCCAGCAGCCAAGATTTGGGGACTAGCGTCCACAATGAGCAGTTCTTC. Amino acids: CASSQDLGTSVHNEQFF.

The V call is TRBV20-1, the J call TRBJ2-7; 11 bases line up with TRBD1. The V and J ends lost 1 base and 4 bases, in that order; junction bases with no gene match: 9. Germline CDR1 reads DFQATT; CDR2 reads SNEGSKA (reference sequence). CDR3 size: 16 residues. CDR3 loop: CSARAPRTGGPYEQYF. CDR3 DNA: TGCAGTGCTAGAGCCCCCCGGACAGGGGGCCCTTACGAGCAGTACTTC.

This clonotype was seen at least ten times. The chain recombines TRBV7-8 with TRBJ2-3; 13 bases align to TRBD2. The ends lost 5 bases at V and 4 bases at J; junction bases unmatched: 6. The CDR3 sequence is 16 residues long. CDR1 and CDR2 (germline): SGHVS, FQNEAQ. This chain's CDR3 is CASSTSGRAPADTQYF. The CDR3 nucleotides read TGTGCCAGCAGCACTAGCGGGAGGGCCCCCGCAGATACGCAGTATTTT.

This clonotype came up a few times. The chain couples TRBV10-3 to TRBJ2-3, with a possible D match to TRBD2 (6 bases). From germline, CDR1 is ENHRY and CDR2 SYGVKD. The CDR3 runs 14 residues. Trimming left V 8 bases short and J 0 bases short, with 12 bases between. The CDR3 loop is CAISPSVSTDTQYF. For the CDR3, the DNA is TGTGCCATCTCCCCTAGCGTTAGCACAGATACGCAGTATTTT.

This clonotype appeared many times. This chain links TRBV3-1 with TRBJ1-1, with D tentatively TRBD1 (5 bases). The germline V gene encodes CDR1 LGHDT and CDR2 YNNKEL (reference sequence). CDR3 length: 14 residues. With 1 base removed from V and 4 bases from J, the gap between germline ends came to 10 bases. The CDR3, as DNA: TGTGCCAGCAGCCAAGCGAGCGGGGGCACTGAAGCTTTCTTT. Translated: CASSQASGGTEAFF.

This clonotype was counted many times. The chain employs TRBV30 and TRBJ1-1; a weak D match, TRBD1 (5 bases). V lost 5 bases to trimming and J lost 5 bases, with 9 bases between them. Germline CDR1 reads GTSNPN; CDR2 reads SVGIG (reference sequence). This CDR3 spans 11 amino acids. The DNA of the CDR3 is TGTGCCTGGGCCGACAGTACTGAAGCTTTCTTT. Translated: CAWADSTEAFF.

This clonotype has ten or more counts. The rearrangement links TRBV12-3 or TRBV12-4 to TRBJ2-1, with 8 bases that match TRBD1. The length of the CDR3 is 13 residues. Trimming took 5 bases from V and 7 from J; bases not matched to a gene: 4. The CDR3 nucleotides read TGTGCCAGCAGTCCCGGACAGGGAAATGAGCAGTTCTTC. This gives the protein CASSPGQGNEQFF.

The sample holds a few counts of this clonotype. The rearrangement joins TRBV9 to TRBJ2-7; 12 bases fit TRBD1. CDR1 is SGDLS and CDR2 is YYNGEE in the germline V gene. The CDR3 covers 14 residues. V gave up 4 bases and J gave up 6 bases; unmatched junction bases: 5. As DNA, the CDR3 is TGTGCCAGCAGCTACCGGGACAGGGGGCGCGAGCAGTACTTC. This encodes CASSYRDRGREQYF.

This clonotype was counted many times. V gene TRBV11-3 combines with J gene TRBJ2-3, with D perhaps matching TRBD1 or TRBD2 (6 bases each). The V end lost 3 bases, the J end lost 4 bases, and 14 bases lay between the germline ends. The CDR3 runs to 15 residues. Germline lookup yields CDR1 SGHNT and CDR2 YENEEA. CDR3 nucleotides: TGTGCCAGCAGCTTTTGGAGGGGGAAGGCAGATACGCAGTATTTT. Its translation is CASSFWRGKADTQYF.

This clonotype was seen more than once but under ten times. V and J are TRBV20-1 and TRBJ1-5; D possibly corresponds to TRBD1 (5 bases). V was cut by 5 bases and J by 0 bases, with 11 bases left in between. CDR3 length: 14 amino acids. Germline values: CDR1 DFQATT, CDR2 SNEGSKA (reference sequence). In DNA form, the CDR3 reads TGCAGTGCTCTAGACAGAATTAGCAATCAGCCCCAGCATTTT. Its protein is CSALDRISNQPQHF.

This clonotype has ten or more counts. The gene calls are TRBV7-2 and TRBJ1-2, with 9 bases aligning to TRBD1. Germline-derived CDR1 and CDR2 are SGHTA and FQGNSA. Trimming removed 5 bases from V and 8 bases from J; junction bases left unmatched: 9. The CDR3 contains 14 residues. DNA of the CDR3: TGTGCCAGCAGCCTACAGGGGGCGAAGAGAGGCTACACCTTC. Its translation is CASSLQGAKRGYTF.

This clonotype was picked up many times. This chain links TRBV6-1 with TRBJ2-1; TRBD2 matches at 13 bases. Germline lookup yields CDR1 MNHNS and CDR2 SASEGT. The CDR3 loop spans 16 amino acids. Unmatched junction bases numbered 11, after V lost 5 bases and J lost 10 bases. CDR3 sequence: CASSYPGTSGKYEQFF. The CDR3, as DNA: TGTGCCAGCAGTTATCCCGGGACTAGCGGGAAATACGAGCAGTTCTTC.

This clonotype was detected many times. The chain employs TRBV7-2 and TRBJ2-7, with 7 bases lining up with TRBD2. The CDR3 is 14 residues long. Unmatched junction bases numbered 7, after V lost 5 bases and J lost 3 bases. Germline V gives CDR1 SGHTA, CDR2 FQGNSA. Here the CDR3 reads CASSPRLASYEQYF. CDR3 DNA sequence: TGTGCCAGCAGCCCCCGACTAGCCAGCTACGAGCAGTACTTC.

The rearrangement joins TRBV18 to TRBJ2-1, with 14 bases identical to TRBD2. Trimming took 0 bases from V and 7 from J; bases not matched to a gene: 5. Germline V gives CDR1 KGHSH, CDR2 LQKENI. This CDR3 spans 17 amino acids. The CDR3 reads CASSPPRLAGGGNEQFF. For the CDR3, the DNA is TGTGCCAGCTCACCACCGAGACTAGCGGGAGGGGGGAATGAGCAGTTCTTC.

The table lists this clonotype with many counts. J is TRBJ2-3 and V is TRBV10-3; 10 nucleotides agree with TRBD1. V lost 8 bases to trimming and J lost 4 bases; unmatched junction nucleotides: 6. The CDR3 totals 14 residues. Per the germline V gene, CDR1 is ENHRY and CDR2 is SYGVKD. CDR3 residues: CAILGDRGPDTQYF. CDR3 sequence (DNA): TGTGCCATCCTCGGGGACAGGGGACCAGATACGCAGTATTTT.